This record concerns one TCR beta chain sequence. As processed by the authors: It was from reference gene primer amplification that nucleated cell counts were estimated. The table came from immunoSEQ multiplex PCR; TCRdb's copy has only in-frame clones and leaves some out. For V, J and clone size, that table is used; D and trimming come from the DNA. The sample comprises some 200,000 clones, nearly 90% of which are singletons, and about a fifth rests with the top ten. The sample comes from a study of blood T cell repertoires in COVID-19. CDR1 and CDR2 (germline): SGHTA, FQGNSA. The CDR3 is 14 amino acids. V lost 2 bases to trimming and J lost 3 bases, with 10 bases between them.

The sequencing sample was made of peripheral blood. The origin of this receptor is a man in his sixties with active or convalescent COVID-19. The chain has TRBV7-2 and TRBJ1-1; a weak D match, TRBD1 (5 bases). The CDR3: CASSLRWGDTEAFF. The CDR3, as DNA: TGTGCCAGCAGCTTACGGTGGGGGGACACTGAAGCTTTCTTT.